These T cell receptor beta chains were read from a single sample in a study of Ad26.COV2.S vaccination and SARS-CoV-2 variants. Profiling relied on immunoSEQ multiplex PCR, and the TCRdb table lists in-frame clones only, not all of them. The sample shows roughly 700,000 clones, more than 80% of them seen only once. This specimen consisted of peripheral blood, obtained in a trial of Ad26.COV2.S vaccine versus placebo. The receptors here all came from a person aged 18-60 years who received the Ad26.COV2.S COVID-19 vaccine or a placebo. Each CDR3 is given with its conserved first and last residue. Each record gives: V gene, J gene, D gene, clone size, CDR3 DNA, CDR3 protein. D genes are given only for firm matches. Not all rows give a size; the values are once, few, many and, for expanded clones, a class.

v_gene: TRBV5-4; j_gene: TRBJ1-1; d_gene: .; abundance: few; CDR3nt: TGTGCCAGCAGCTTGGCCGGAGGACTGAGTGAAGCTTTCTTT; CDR3aa: CASSLAGGLSEAFF
v_gene: TRBV7-9; j_gene: TRBJ2-7; d_gene: .; abundance: .; CDR3nt: TGTGCCAGCAGCTTCTCACAGGGTTGGGGCGAGCAGTACTTC; CDR3aa: CASSFSQGWGEQYF
v_gene: TRBV18; j_gene: TRBJ1-1; d_gene: TRBD1; abundance: .; CDR3nt: TGTGCCAGCCGGGACAGGACCCGTTTTGAAGCTTTCTTT; CDR3aa: CASRDRTRFEAFF
v_gene: TRBV24-1; j_gene: TRBJ2-3; d_gene: .; abundance: .; CDR3nt: TGTGCCACCAGTGGCGATCGGGATACGCAGTATTTT; CDR3aa: CATSGDRDTQYF
v_gene: TRBV6-1; j_gene: TRBJ2-1; d_gene: .; abundance: .; CDR3nt: TGTGCCAGCAGTGAAAGAGGAAATACCTACAATGAGCAGTTCTTC; CDR3aa: CASSERGNTYNEQFF
v_gene: TRBV19; j_gene: TRBJ2-1; d_gene: TRBD1; abundance: .; CDR3nt: TGTGCCAGTTCAGAACAGGGGGTGTGGTCTGAGCAGTTCTTC; CDR3aa: CASSEQGVWSEQFF
v_gene: TRBV6-1; j_gene: TRBJ1-3; d_gene: .; abundance: .; CDR3nt: TGTGCCAGCAGTGAAGCGTATAGGGAAGGAAACACCATATATTTT; CDR3aa: CASSEAYREGNTIYF
v_gene: TRBV12-3/TRBV12-4; j_gene: TRBJ2-2; d_gene: .; abundance: .; CDR3nt: TGTGCCAGCAGTTTAGGGGGCCGGGAGCTGTTTTTT; CDR3aa: CASSLGGRELFF
v_gene: TRBV4-3; j_gene: TRBJ1-1; d_gene: .; abundance: .; CDR3nt: TGCGCCAGCAGCCCACGAATGGACACTGAAGCTTTCTTT; CDR3aa: CASSPRMDTEAFF
v_gene: TRBV21-1; j_gene: TRBJ1-5; d_gene: .; abundance: few; CDR3nt: TGTGCCAGCAGCACTCTGACAGGGAGTATTAGCAATCAGCCCCAGCATTTT; CDR3aa: CASSTLTGSISNQPQHF
v_gene: TRBV7-3; j_gene: TRBJ1-6; d_gene: .; abundance: .; CDR3nt: TGTGCCAGCAGCTTATCCCCTTTGGAGTCACCCCTCCACTTT; CDR3aa: CASSLSPLESPLHF
v_gene: TRBV19; j_gene: TRBJ2-1; d_gene: TRBD2; abundance: .; CDR3nt: TGTGCCAGTAGTCCAACTAGCGCTAGAGGGCAGTTCTTC; CDR3aa: CASSPTSARGQFF
v_gene: TRBV5-1; j_gene: TRBJ1-2; d_gene: TRBD1; abundance: .; CDR3nt: TGCGCCAGCAGCCAGGACAGGGCTAGTGGTGGCTACACCTTC; CDR3aa: CASSQDRASGGYTF
v_gene: TRBV7-9; j_gene: TRBJ2-5; d_gene: .; abundance: .; CDR3nt: TGTGCCAGCAGCAAATTCGGGGGACAGCAAGAGACCCAGTACTTC; CDR3aa: CASSKFGGQQETQYF
v_gene: TRBV9; j_gene: TRBJ2-7; d_gene: TRBD2; abundance: .; CDR3nt: TGTGCCAGCAGCGTAGGCGGACTAGCGACCGAGCAGTACTTC; CDR3aa: CASSVGGLATEQYF
v_gene: TRBV19; j_gene: TRBJ1-5; d_gene: .; abundance: .; CDR3nt: TGTGCCAGTAGTATCTTGGGAGGTAGCAATCAGCCCCAGCATTTT; CDR3aa: CASSILGGSNQPQHF
v_gene: TRBV2; j_gene: TRBJ1-6; d_gene: .; abundance: .; CDR3nt: TGTGCCAGGAACAGGGACGGGGATTCACCCCTCCACTTT; CDR3aa: CARNRDGDSPLHF
v_gene: TRBV4-2; j_gene: TRBJ2-5; d_gene: .; abundance: .; CDR3nt: TGTGCCAGCAGCCAAGGATTAGCTCGAGAGACCCAGTACTTC; CDR3aa: CASSQGLARETQYF
v_gene: TRBV19; j_gene: TRBJ2-3; d_gene: .; abundance: .; CDR3nt: TGTGCCAGTAGTATAGTGGGGAAGGGGACAGATACGCAGTATTTT; CDR3aa: CASSIVGKGTDTQYF
v_gene: TRBV6-6; j_gene: TRBJ2-2; d_gene: TRBD1; abundance: .; CDR3nt: TGTGCCAGCAGGTGGGGACAGGGAGGAATCACCGGGGAGCTGTTTTTT; CDR3aa: CASRWGQGGITGELFF
v_gene: TRBV10-1; j_gene: TRBJ1-4; d_gene: .; abundance: once; CDR3nt: TGCGCCAGCAGTGAGAGGGTCGGGGAAAAACTGTTTTTT; CDR3aa: CASSERVGEKLFF
v_gene: TRBV10-3; j_gene: TRBJ1-1; d_gene: TRBD1; abundance: .; CDR3nt: TGTGCCATCAGCGCCGGGACAGGGGACACTGAAGCTTTCTTT; CDR3aa: CAISAGTGDTEAFF
v_gene: TRBV4-2; j_gene: TRBJ2-5; d_gene: TRBD2; abundance: once; CDR3nt: TGTGCCAGCAGCCAATCAAGCGGGGGACAAGAGACCCAGTACTTC; CDR3aa: CASSQSSGGQETQYF
v_gene: TRBV6-5; j_gene: TRBJ2-7; d_gene: TRBD1; abundance: .; CDR3nt: TGTGCCAGCAGTTACAGGGACAGAGCCTACGAGCAGTACTTC; CDR3aa: CASSYRDRAYEQYF
v_gene: TRBV4-3; j_gene: TRBJ2-1; d_gene: TRBD2; abundance: .; CDR3nt: TGCGCCAGCAGCCAGGGGACTAGCGGGGTCAATGAGCAGTTCTTC; CDR3aa: CASSQGTSGVNEQFF
v_gene: TRBV5-6; j_gene: TRBJ2-7; d_gene: .; abundance: .; CDR3nt: TGTGCCAGCAGCTTGCCTGGCCACGAGCAGTACTTC; CDR3aa: CASSLPGHEQYF
v_gene: TRBV15; j_gene: TRBJ2-1; d_gene: .; abundance: .; CDR3nt: TGTGCCACCAGCACCTCCCAGGATGCCTACAATGAGCAGTTCTTC; CDR3aa: CATSTSQDAYNEQFF
v_gene: TRBV15; j_gene: TRBJ2-4; d_gene: TRBD1; abundance: once; CDR3nt: TGTGCCACCAGCAGACCTTTCGGACAGGACATAGCCAAAAACATTCAGTACTTC; CDR3aa: CATSRPFGQDIAKNIQYF
v_gene: TRBV5-6; j_gene: TRBJ1-1; d_gene: .; abundance: .; CDR3nt: TGTGCCAGCAGCTTAAGGAACAACCTGAACACTGAAGCTTTCTTT; CDR3aa: CASSLRNNLNTEAFF
v_gene: TRBV19; j_gene: TRBJ1-4; d_gene: TRBD1; abundance: few; CDR3nt: TGTGCCAGTAGTCCCGGGACAGCGGGTGAAAAACTGTTTTTT; CDR3aa: CASSPGTAGEKLFF
v_gene: TRBV6-5; j_gene: TRBJ1-2; d_gene: .; abundance: few; CDR3nt: TGTGCCAGCAGTACCCTGGCCGGTGGCTACACCTTC; CDR3aa: CASSTLAGGYTF
v_gene: TRBV5-4; j_gene: TRBJ1-1; d_gene: .; abundance: .; CDR3nt: TGTGCCAGTACCCTCGACAGGACTGTTCCCGAAGCTTTCTTT; CDR3aa: CASTLDRTVPEAFF
v_gene: TRBV6-6; j_gene: TRBJ2-1; d_gene: .; abundance: .; CDR3nt: TGTGCCAGCAGTTACGTAGGTTACAATGAGCAGTTCTTC; CDR3aa: CASSYVGYNEQFF
v_gene: TRBV7-2; j_gene: TRBJ1-4; d_gene: .; abundance: .; CDR3nt: TGTGCCAGCAGCCCCGACAGGTGGGGAGAAAAACTGTTTTTT; CDR3aa: CASSPDRWGEKLFF
v_gene: TRBV7-9; j_gene: TRBJ1-2; d_gene: .; abundance: .; CDR3nt: TGTGCCAGCAGCTTCGGGGGTGGCTACACCTTC; CDR3aa: CASSFGGGYTF
v_gene: TRBV6-4; j_gene: TRBJ1-6; d_gene: .; abundance: .; CDR3nt: TGTGCCAGCAGCGCCGGGACACCTTATTCACCCCTCCACTTT; CDR3aa: CASSAGTPYSPLHF
v_gene: TRBV7-6; j_gene: TRBJ2-6; d_gene: .; abundance: once; CDR3nt: TGTGCCAGCAGCTTAAGCCCCTCTGGGGCCAACGTCCTGACTTTC; CDR3aa: CASSLSPSGANVLTF
v_gene: TRBV5-1; j_gene: TRBJ2-5; d_gene: TRBD2; abundance: .; CDR3nt: TGCGCCAGCAGCTTGCGCCCTATAGCGGGCGCCCAAGAGACCCAGTACTTC; CDR3aa: CASSLRPIAGAQETQYF
v_gene: TRBV7-2; j_gene: TRBJ2-5; d_gene: .; abundance: .; CDR3nt: TGTGCCAGCAGCTTAAGGTGGGCTCAAGAGACCCAGTACTTC; CDR3aa: CASSLRWAQETQYF
v_gene: TRBV4-3; j_gene: TRBJ1-5; d_gene: TRBD1; abundance: .; CDR3nt: TGCGCCAGCAGCCGAGCTTGGACAGGGGAGGGTCAGCCCCAGCATTTT; CDR3aa: CASSRAWTGEGQPQHF
v_gene: TRBV19; j_gene: TRBJ1-1; d_gene: .; abundance: once; CDR3nt: TGTGCCAGTAGTACAACAGGGTATAGCACTGAAGCTTTCTTT; CDR3aa: CASSTTGYSTEAFF
v_gene: TRBV12-3/TRBV12-4; j_gene: TRBJ1-4; d_gene: .; abundance: .; CDR3nt: TGTGCCAGCAGCTCCATGGGTGAAAAACTGTTTTTT; CDR3aa: CASSSMGEKLFF
v_gene: TRBV5-1; j_gene: TRBJ2-7; d_gene: TRBD1; abundance: .; CDR3nt: TGCGCCAGCAGCGCGACCGGGACAGGGGGCCACGAGCAGTACTTC; CDR3aa: CASSATGTGGHEQYF
v_gene: TRBV6-5; j_gene: TRBJ2-1; d_gene: TRBD2; abundance: once; CDR3nt: TGTGCCAGCAGCTGGACTAGCGGGGAGCAGTTCTTC; CDR3aa: CASSWTSGEQFF
v_gene: TRBV15; j_gene: TRBJ1-6; d_gene: .; abundance: .; CDR3nt: TGTGCCACCAGCAGAGACTACACCAGCAATTCACCCCTCCACTTT; CDR3aa: CATSRDYTSNSPLHF
v_gene: TRBV3-1/TRBV3-2; j_gene: TRBJ2-1; d_gene: TRBD2; abundance: .; CDR3nt: TGTGCCAGCAGCCCACAGGCGCCGGGACTAGCGGGATACAATGAGCAGTTCTTC; CDR3aa: CASSPQAPGLAGYNEQFF
v_gene: TRBV5-6; j_gene: TRBJ2-5; d_gene: TRBD1; abundance: .; CDR3nt: TGTGCCAGCAGCCCTGGACAGGGTTTGCAAGAGACCCAGTACTTC; CDR3aa: CASSPGQGLQETQYF
v_gene: TRBV7-6; j_gene: TRBJ2-2; d_gene: TRBD2; abundance: .; CDR3nt: TGTGCCAGCAGCTTTTCCCGGACGGGGGAGGGCAACGGGGAGCTGTTTTTT; CDR3aa: CASSFSRTGEGNGELFF
v_gene: TRBV6-6; j_gene: TRBJ1-6; d_gene: .; abundance: many; CDR3nt: TGTGCCAGCAGTTACGGGCGAAATAATTCACCCCTCCACTTT; CDR3aa: CASSYGRNNSPLHF
v_gene: TRBV3-1/TRBV3-2; j_gene: TRBJ1-2; d_gene: .; abundance: .; CDR3nt: TGTGCCAGCAGCTCCGATGATGTGGACAGTACGACGGGTGGCTACACCTTC; CDR3aa: CASSSDDVDSTTGGYTF
v_gene: TRBV20-1; j_gene: TRBJ2-3; d_gene: .; abundance: .; CDR3nt: TGCAGTGCTAGTAGGCAGGGGACCTCAGATACGCAGTATTTT; CDR3aa: CSASRQGTSDTQYF
v_gene: TRBV18; j_gene: TRBJ1-4; d_gene: .; abundance: .; CDR3nt: TGTGCCAGCTCACCACGCGAAGGTAGTGAAAAACTGTTTTTT; CDR3aa: CASSPREGSEKLFF
v_gene: TRBV30; j_gene: TRBJ1-1; d_gene: .; abundance: .; CDR3nt: TGTGCCTGGAGTGTATTGCACACTGAAGCTTTCTTT; CDR3aa: CAWSVLHTEAFF
v_gene: TRBV7-9; j_gene: TRBJ1-3; d_gene: .; abundance: few; CDR3nt: TGTGCCAGCATTAGCTCTGGAAACACCATATATTTT; CDR3aa: CASISSGNTIYF
v_gene: TRBV7-9; j_gene: TRBJ1-3; d_gene: .; abundance: .; CDR3nt: TGTGCCAGCAGCTTATCATACTCTGGAAACACCATATATTTT; CDR3aa: CASSLSYSGNTIYF
v_gene: TRBV5-4; j_gene: TRBJ1-2; d_gene: .; abundance: .; CDR3nt: TGTGCCAGCAGCTTGGAGCAGAACTATGGCTACACCTTC; CDR3aa: CASSLEQNYGYTF
v_gene: TRBV19; j_gene: TRBJ1-2; d_gene: .; abundance: .; CDR3nt: TGTGCCAGTAGTATCGGTACGGGTGGCTACACCTTC; CDR3aa: CASSIGTGGYTF